In its sample, the clone carrying this T cell receptor beta chain was seen a few times. What it recognizes is unknown. The CDR3 has 15 amino acids. With V trimmed by 5 bases and J by 3 bases, 8 bases remained unmatched. Germline assignment: CDR1 MGHDK and CDR2 SYGVNS. The study left out patients who had uncontrolled infection, other autoimmune disease, pregnancy or lactation. This entry belongs to a study of T cells in Graves' hyperthyroidism and ophthalmopathy. At the level of the study: Initial diagnosis, before any treatment, was when peripheral blood was collected. Regarding the study as a whole: Ophthalmopathy was model-predicted a median 6.5 months pre-onset.

From RNA transcripts, TCR beta CDR3 regions were amplified. Initially, a first-round RT-PCR of the TCR CDR3 employed the HTBI primer set. TCRdb re-called the multiplex PCR reads with MiXCR, one entry per CDR3 protein. The sample yields nearly 600,000 distinct CDR3 sequences, 12% to 15% seen once. The specimen was blood. This rearrangement joins TRBV25-1 to TRBJ1-2; the match to TRBD1 covers 8 bases. This TCR was recovered from a woman between 18 and 29 years old with Graves' ophthalmopathy. This CDR3 reads CASSYQTGAYYGYTF. CDR3 nucleotide sequence: TGTGCCAGCAGTTATCAGACAGGGGCCTACTATGGCTACACCTTC.